A selection of T cell receptor beta chains follows, all from one sample in a study of Graves' ophthalmopathy and Graves' hyperthyroidism. One entry per CDR3 protein results from TCRdb running MiXCR on the multiplex PCR reads. The data show hundreds of thousands of distinct CDR3 sequences, roughly 39% seen once. What was sequenced was peripheral blood. The receptors shown here come from an adult man with Graves' ophthalmopathy. Each CDR3 is given with its conserved first and last residue. A D gene is named only where the DNA matches it firmly. Some rows mark clone size as missing; the rest say once, few, many or name a class of expanded clone.

>TRBJ2-5|few|TRBV19|-
CASSKHQETQYF
TGTGCCAGTAGTAAGCATCAAGAGACCCAGTACTTC
>TRBJ2-7|once|TRBV29-1|TRBD1
CSVPPTGWGEQYF
TGCAGCGTCCCCCCGACAGGGTGGGGTGAGCAGTACTTC
>TRBJ2-7|many|TRBV10-2|-
CASSDQRVSYEQYF
TGCGCCAGCAGTGACCAGCGTGTCTCCTACGAGCAGTACTTC
>TRBJ2-7|-|TRBV10-3|-
CAISPGPVHEQYF
TGTGCCATCAGCCCAGGACCGGTCCACGAGCAGTACTTC
>TRBJ2-5|once|TRBV6-6|-
CARSADRQETQYF
TGTGCCAGGAGCGCAGACAGACAAGAGACCCAGTACTTC
>TRBJ2-5|-|TRBV19|-
CASSSGPNQPQYF
TGTGCCAGTAGTTCAGGACCTAATCAGCCCCAGTACTTC
>TRBJ2-7|few|TRBV20-1|-
CSVTQGGTYEQYF
TGCAGTGTTACACAGGGAGGGACCTACGAGCAGTACTTC
>TRBJ1-5|few|TRBV30|-
CAWSRRNNQPQHF
TGTGCCTGGAGCCGACGGAACAATCAGCCCCAGCATTTT
>TRBJ1-1|many|TRBV19|TRBD1
CASTQTGGTEAFF
TGTGCCAGTACTCAAACAGGGGGCACTGAAGCTTTCTTT
>TRBJ1-1|-|TRBV6-6|TRBD1
CASSYGTGTEAFF
TGTGCCAGCAGTTACGGGACAGGGACTGAAGCTTTCTTT
>TRBJ1-5|-|TRBV11-2|-
CASSSRTVDQPQHF
TGTGCCAGCAGCTCCCGGACAGTTGATCAGCCCCAGCATTTT